The sequence of this TCR beta chain was determined in a study of blood T cell repertoires in COVID-19. At the level of the study: Samples representing acute and convalescent COVID-19 were sourced from the United States, Italy and Spain. The cDNA or gDNA used as material had been derived from T cells, B-cell-depleted T cells, or PBMCs.

While infection was still active, Seattle patients were enrolled and then followed longitudinally. Per the original methods: Estimation of nucleated cell counts was performed using reference gene primer amplification. TCRdb's copy holds only in-frame clones and misses some; the assay was immunoSEQ multiplex PCR. D and trimming were read from the DNA, whereas the V and J calls and clone size are those reported in that table. The sample lists roughly 110,000 clones, approximately 85% seen once, with more than 5% in the top ten. The J segment lost 5 bases and the V segment lost 5 bases, leaving 6 bases of the junction unmatched. Germline CDR1 and CDR2: SEHNR and FQNEAQ (reference sequence). The CDR3 sequence is 13 residues long.

The chain is built from TRBV7-9 and TRBJ2-7; the match to TRBD2 covers 7 bases. Specimen: peripheral blood. This receptor was obtained from a woman aged 60-75 years with COVID-19, enrolled during active disease. The CDR3 DNA is TGTGCCAGCAGCCCCCGGGGGAGGGACGAGCAGTACTTC. Translating it yields CASSPRGRDEQYF.